This T cell receptor beta chain was sequenced for a study of PD-L1 blockade in urothelial cancer. Whole-study context: The patients' atezolizumab therapy, 1,200 mg intravenously every 3 weeks, started in the mid-2010s. Blood drawn 3 weeks (second dose) and 6 weeks after treatment start was analyzed.

Indicated time point: pretreatment peripheral blood. The protocol was immunoSEQ multiplex PCR, while the TCRdb copy is restricted to in-frame clones and leaves out a portion. The sample lists some 45,000 clones, more than 75% occurring once. The CDR3 is 17 amino acids. CDR1 is SQVTM, CDR2 ANQGSEA, per germline. V lost 1 base and J lost 4; bases outside the gene matches: 14. The TCR originated in a man aged 55 to 69 with urothelial cancer. The rearrangement uses TRBV29-1 and TRBJ2-7; the match to TRBD1 covers 9 bases. The sequences come from PBMCs, collected around atezolizumab (anti-PD-L1) treatment. The CDR3 loop reads CSVEVLSPDRGSYEQYF. CDR3 nucleotide sequence: TGCAGCGTTGAAGTCCTTAGCCCGGACAGGGGTTCGTACGAGCAGTACTTC.